This T cell receptor beta chain emerged from a study of technical replicates of blood from a handful of donors. Some clones are missing from TCRdb's copy, which holds only in-frame ones; the method was immunoSEQ multiplex PCR. The data show 55,000 to 75,000 clones, with about 95% seen just once and around 3% held by the top ten. The trim removed 5 bases at V and 5 bases at J, leaving 9 bases unmatched. Germline assignment: CDR1 SGHNT and CDR2 YENEEA. The CDR3 consists of 15 residues. Sample: PBMCs. The gene calls are TRBV11-3 and TRBJ2-1, with 7 bases fitting TRBD2. The TCR was taken from a human donor in good health. Some clones in this sample may be carry-over from other donors' samples. CDR3 protein: CASSPIAGPNNEQFF. CDR3 in DNA: TGTGCCAGCAGCCCCATAGCGGGTCCAAACAATGAGCAGTTCTTC.